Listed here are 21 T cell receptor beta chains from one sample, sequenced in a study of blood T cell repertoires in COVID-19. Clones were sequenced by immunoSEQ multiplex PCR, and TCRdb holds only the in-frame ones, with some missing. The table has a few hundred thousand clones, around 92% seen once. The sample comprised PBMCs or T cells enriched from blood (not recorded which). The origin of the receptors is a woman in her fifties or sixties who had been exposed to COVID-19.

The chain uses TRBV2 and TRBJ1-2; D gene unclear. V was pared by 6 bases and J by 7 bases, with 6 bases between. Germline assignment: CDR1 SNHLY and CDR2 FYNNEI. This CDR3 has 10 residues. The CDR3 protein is CASSERGYTF. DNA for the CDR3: TGTGCCAGCAGCGAGCGTGGCTACACCTTC.

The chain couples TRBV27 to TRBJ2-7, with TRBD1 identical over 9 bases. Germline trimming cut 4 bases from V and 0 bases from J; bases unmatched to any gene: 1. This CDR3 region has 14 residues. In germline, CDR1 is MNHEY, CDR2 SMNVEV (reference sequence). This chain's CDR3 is CASSWGQGSYEQYF. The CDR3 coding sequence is TGTGCCAGCAGTTGGGGACAGGGCTCCTACGAGCAGTACTTC.

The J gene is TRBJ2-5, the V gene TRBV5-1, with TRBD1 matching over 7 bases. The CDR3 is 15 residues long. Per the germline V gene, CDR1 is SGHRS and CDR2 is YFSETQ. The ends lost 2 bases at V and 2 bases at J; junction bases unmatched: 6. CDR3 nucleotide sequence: TGCGCCAGCAGCTTCGGGACAGTAACACAAGAGACCCAGTACTTC. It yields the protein CASSFGTVTQETQYF.

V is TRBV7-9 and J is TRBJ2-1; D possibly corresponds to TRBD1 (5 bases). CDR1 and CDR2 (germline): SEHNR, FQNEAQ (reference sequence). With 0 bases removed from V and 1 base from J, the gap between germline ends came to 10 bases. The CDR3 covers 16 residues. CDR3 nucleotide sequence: TGTGCCAGCAGCTTAGCACGGTCAGGGTCCTACAATGAGCAGTTCTTC. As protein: CASSLARSGSYNEQFF.

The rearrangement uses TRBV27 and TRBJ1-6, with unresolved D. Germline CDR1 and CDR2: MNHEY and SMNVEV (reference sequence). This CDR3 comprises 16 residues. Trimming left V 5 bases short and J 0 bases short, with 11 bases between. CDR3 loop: CASSITQSSYNSPLHF. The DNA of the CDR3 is TGTGCCAGCAGTATTACTCAAAGCTCCTATAATTCACCCCTCCACTTT.

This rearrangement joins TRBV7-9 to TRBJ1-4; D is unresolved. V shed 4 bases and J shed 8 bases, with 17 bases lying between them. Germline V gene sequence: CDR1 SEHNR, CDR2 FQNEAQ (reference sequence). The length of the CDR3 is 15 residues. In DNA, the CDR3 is TGTGCCAGCAGCTCCCCCTGGGTTCACGGGGAAAAACTGTTTTTT. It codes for CASSSPWVHGEKLFF.

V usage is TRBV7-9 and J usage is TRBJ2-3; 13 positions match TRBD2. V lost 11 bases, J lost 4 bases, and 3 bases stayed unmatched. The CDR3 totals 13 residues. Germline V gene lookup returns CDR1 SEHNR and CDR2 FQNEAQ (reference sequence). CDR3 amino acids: CAGGLAGADTQYF. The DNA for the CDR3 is TGTGCCGGCGGACTAGCGGGGGCAGATACGCAGTATTTT.

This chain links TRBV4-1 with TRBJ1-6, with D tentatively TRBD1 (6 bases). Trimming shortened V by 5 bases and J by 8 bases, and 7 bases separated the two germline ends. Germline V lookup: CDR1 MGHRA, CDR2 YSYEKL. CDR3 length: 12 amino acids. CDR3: CASSYRDSPLHF. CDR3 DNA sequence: TGCGCCAGCAGCTACAGGGATTCACCCCTCCACTTT.

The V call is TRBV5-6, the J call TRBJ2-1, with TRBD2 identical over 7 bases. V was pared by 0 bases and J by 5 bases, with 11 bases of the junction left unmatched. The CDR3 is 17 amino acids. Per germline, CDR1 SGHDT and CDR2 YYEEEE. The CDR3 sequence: CASSLASRGEFDNEQFF. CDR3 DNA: TGTGCCAGCAGCTTGGCCTCTCGGGGGGAATTCGACAATGAGCAGTTCTTC. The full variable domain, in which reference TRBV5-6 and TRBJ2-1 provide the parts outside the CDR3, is DAGVTQSPTHLIKTRGQQVTLRCSPKSGHDTVSWYQQALGQGPQFIFQYYEEEERQRGNFPDRFSGHQFPNYSSELNVNALLLGDSALYLCASSLASRGEFDNEQFFGPGTRLTVL.

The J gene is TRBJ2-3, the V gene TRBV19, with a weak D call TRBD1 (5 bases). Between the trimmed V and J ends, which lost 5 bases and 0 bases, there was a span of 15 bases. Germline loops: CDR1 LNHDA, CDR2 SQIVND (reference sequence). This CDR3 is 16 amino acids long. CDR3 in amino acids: CASSPQGKTSTDTQYF. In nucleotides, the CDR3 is TGTGCCAGTAGTCCTCAGGGAAAAACTAGCACAGATACGCAGTATTTT.

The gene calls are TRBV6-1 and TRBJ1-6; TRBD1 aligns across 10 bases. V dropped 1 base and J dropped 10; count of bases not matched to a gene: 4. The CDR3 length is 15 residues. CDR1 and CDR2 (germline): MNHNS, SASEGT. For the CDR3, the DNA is TGTGCCAGCAGTGAAGTGGGACAGGGGTTCTCACCCCTCCACTTT. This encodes CASSEVGQGFSPLHF.

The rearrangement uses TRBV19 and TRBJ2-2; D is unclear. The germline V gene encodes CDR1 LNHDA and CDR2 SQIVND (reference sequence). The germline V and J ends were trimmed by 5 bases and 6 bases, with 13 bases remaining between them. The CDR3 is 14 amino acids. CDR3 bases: TGTGCCAGTAGTTTCCAGTCTCGGGCCGGGGAGCTGTTTTTT. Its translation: CASSFQSRAGELFF.

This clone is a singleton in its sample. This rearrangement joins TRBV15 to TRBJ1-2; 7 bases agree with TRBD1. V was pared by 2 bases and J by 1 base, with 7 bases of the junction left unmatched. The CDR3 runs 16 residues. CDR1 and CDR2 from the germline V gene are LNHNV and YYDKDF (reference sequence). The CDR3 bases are TGTGCCACCAGCAGATTCCCGTGGGACAGTAACTATGGCTACACCTTC. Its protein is CATSRFPWDSNYGYTF.

The CDR3 protein is CASSLAAASSYNEQFF. The CDR3 nucleotides are TGTGCCAGCAGCTTAGCAGCGGCGAGCTCCTACAATGAGCAGTTCTTC. J is TRBJ2-1 and V is TRBV5-4, with D maybe TRBD2 (5 bases). Germline V gives CDR1 SGHNT, CDR2 YYREEE (reference sequence). This CDR3 is built from 16 residues. V lost 2 bases, J lost 0 bases, and 12 bases lay in between.

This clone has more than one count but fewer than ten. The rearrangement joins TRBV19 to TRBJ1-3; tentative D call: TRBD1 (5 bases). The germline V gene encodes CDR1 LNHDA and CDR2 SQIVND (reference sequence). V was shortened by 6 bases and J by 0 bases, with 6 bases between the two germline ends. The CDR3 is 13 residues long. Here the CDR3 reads CASRGHSGNTIYF. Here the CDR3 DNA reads TGTGCCAGTAGAGGACACTCTGGAAACACCATATATTTT.

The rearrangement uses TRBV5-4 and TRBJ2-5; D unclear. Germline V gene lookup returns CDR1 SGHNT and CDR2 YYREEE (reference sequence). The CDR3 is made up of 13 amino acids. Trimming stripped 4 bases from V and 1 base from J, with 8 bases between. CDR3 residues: CASSPETQETQYF. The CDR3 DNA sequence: TGTGCCAGCAGCCCAGAAACCCAAGAGACCCAGTACTTC.

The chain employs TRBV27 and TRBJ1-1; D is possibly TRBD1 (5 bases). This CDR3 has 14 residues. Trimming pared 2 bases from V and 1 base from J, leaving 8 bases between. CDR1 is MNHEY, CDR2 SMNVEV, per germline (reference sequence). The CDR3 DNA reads TGTGCCAGCAGTTTACAGGGTGGGAACACTGAAGCTTTCTTT. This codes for CASSLQGGNTEAFF.

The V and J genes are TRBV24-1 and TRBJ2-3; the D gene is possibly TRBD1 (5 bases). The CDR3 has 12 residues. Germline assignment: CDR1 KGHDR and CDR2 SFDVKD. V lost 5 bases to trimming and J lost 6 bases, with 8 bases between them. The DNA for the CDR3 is TGTGCCACCAGTGTCGACAGCGATACGCAGTATTTT. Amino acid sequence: CATSVDSDTQYF.

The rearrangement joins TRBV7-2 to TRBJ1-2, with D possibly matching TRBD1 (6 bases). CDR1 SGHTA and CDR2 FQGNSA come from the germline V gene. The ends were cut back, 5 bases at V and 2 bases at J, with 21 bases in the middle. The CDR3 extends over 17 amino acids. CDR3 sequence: CASSLGGQGSLNYGYTF. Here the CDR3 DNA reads TGTGCCAGCAGCCTCGGGGGGCAGGGATCCCTGAACTATGGCTACACCTTC.

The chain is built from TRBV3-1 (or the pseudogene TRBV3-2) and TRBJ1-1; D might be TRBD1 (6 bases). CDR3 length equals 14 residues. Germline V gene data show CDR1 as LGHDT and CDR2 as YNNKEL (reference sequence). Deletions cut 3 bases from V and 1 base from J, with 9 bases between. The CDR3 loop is CASSQPQGNTEAFF. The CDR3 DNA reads TGTGCCAGCAGCCAGCCACAGGGGAACACTGAAGCTTTCTTT.

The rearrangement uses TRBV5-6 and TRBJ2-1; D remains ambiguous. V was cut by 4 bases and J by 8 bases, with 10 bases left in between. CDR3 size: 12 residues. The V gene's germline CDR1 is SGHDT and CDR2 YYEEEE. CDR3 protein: CASSPRMDEQFF. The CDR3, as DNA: TGTGCCAGCAGCCCGCGGATGGATGAGCAGTTCTTC.